This TCR beta chain was sequenced in a study of cytomegalovirus exposure and HLA in healthy donors. This clone occurred once. Its antigen is undetermined. Study results and limitations: Follow-up analysis seemed to connect common viral pathogens with several of the most significant clusters identified.

PCR employed 60 Vbeta and 13 Jbeta primers. TCRdb keeps only in-frame clones here, not all; method: immunoSEQ multiplex PCR. The sample has about 110,000 clones, around 79% seen once. The V and J ends lost 4 bases and 8 bases, in that order; junction bases with no gene match: 6. The germline V gene has CDR1 SGHDN and CDR2 FVKESK. The CDR3 extends over 13 amino acids. The genes are TRBV14 and TRBJ1-2, with 8 bases matching TRBD1. Sequencing was done on a sample of PBMCs. This clonotype was sampled from a man aged 55 to 70 in good health and CMV-seronegative. The chain's CDR3 is CASSPRQGYGYTF. The CDR3 DNA reads TGTGCCAGCAGCCCTCGACAGGGGTACGGCTACACCTTC.